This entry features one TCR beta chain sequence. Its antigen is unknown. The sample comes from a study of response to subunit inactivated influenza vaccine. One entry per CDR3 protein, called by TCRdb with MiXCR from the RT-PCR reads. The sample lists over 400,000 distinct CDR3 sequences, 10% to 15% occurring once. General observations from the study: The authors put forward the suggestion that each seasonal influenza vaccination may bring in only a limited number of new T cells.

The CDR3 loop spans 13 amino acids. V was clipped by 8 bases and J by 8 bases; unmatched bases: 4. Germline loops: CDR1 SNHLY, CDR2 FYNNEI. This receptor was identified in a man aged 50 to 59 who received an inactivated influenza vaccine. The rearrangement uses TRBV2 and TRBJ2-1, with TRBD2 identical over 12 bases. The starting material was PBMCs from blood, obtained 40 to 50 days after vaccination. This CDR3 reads CASGLAGFYEQFF. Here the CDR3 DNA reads TGTGCCAGCGGACTAGCGGGATTTTATGAGCAGTTCTTC.